One and the same sample provided the 15 T cell receptor beta chains below, sequenced in a study of T and B cells in COVID-19 patients. Multiplex PCR with BIOMED2 TRB-A/B primer pools amplified TRB rearrangements. TCRdb re-analysed the multiplex PCR reads in MiXCR, keeping a single row per CDR3 protein. The sample records 13,000 or so distinct CDR3 sequences, 28% being singletons. From blood, about 250-500 ng of genomic DNA served as TRB template. Sample: blood. These receptors were obtained from a human donor who had recovered from COVID-19.

In its sample, this clonotype was seen a few times. This chain uses TRBV5-8 with TRBJ1-2; D is unresolved. The germline V and J ends were trimmed by 1 base and 8 bases, with 15 bases remaining between them. This CDR3 comprises 14 residues. Per the germline V gene, CDR1 is SGHTS and CDR2 is YDEGEE. CDR3 loop: CASSLRKESSGYTF. In DNA form, the CDR3 reads TGTGCCAGCAGCTTGCGTAAGGAGTCGTCCGGCTACACCTTC.

This clonotype was seen more than once but under ten times. This chain links TRBV5-6 with TRBJ2-4, with D tentatively TRBD2 (5 bases). The germline CDR1 and CDR2 sequences are SGHDT and YYEEEE. Trimming took 0 bases from V and 7 from J, leaving 8 bases between them. This CDR3 has 13 residues. The CDR3 here is CASSLGRRNIQYF. In DNA form, the CDR3 reads TGTGCCAGCAGCTTGGGTAGGAGGAACATTCAGTACTTC.

Regarding this clonotype: A read error may account for a junction end that differs from germline. The rearrangement links TRBV11-2 to TRBJ2-5; D is undetermined. CDR3 size: 12 residues. CDR1 and CDR2 (germline): SGHAT, FQNNGV. The CDR3 loop is CARSSRQRDQYF. DNA of the CDR3: TGTGCCAGAAGCTCGCGACAAAGAGACCAGTACTTC.

The chain employs TRBV11-1 and TRBJ1-2, with 8 bases identical to TRBD1. The CDR3 totals 13 residues. The germline CDR1 and CDR2 sequences are SGHAT and FQDESV (reference sequence). The junction had 5 bases not matched to a gene; V was cut back by 4 bases and J by 7 bases. CDR3 DNA sequence: TGTGCCAGCAGCTCGGCAGGGGGCGCTGGCTACACCTTC. Translating it yields CASSSAGGAGYTF. The full variable domain, with the rest looked up from reference TRBV11-1 and TRBJ1-2, is EAEVAQSPRYKITEKSQAVAFWCDPISGHATLYWYRQILGQGPELLVQFQDESVVDDSQLPKDRFSAERLKGVDSTLKIQPAELGDSAMYLCASSSAGGAGYTFGSGTRLTVV.

This clonotype ranks as medium-sized (0.01 to 0.1%). This chain links TRBV19 with TRBJ1-5, with unresolved D. This CDR3 spans 13 amino acids. V shed 7 bases and J shed 3 bases, with 10 bases lying between them. CDR1 and CDR2 (germline): LNHDA, SQIVND (reference sequence). The CDR3 here is CASKRQYNQPQHF. In DNA form, the CDR3 reads TGTGCCAGTAAGCGGCAGTACAATCAGCCCCAGCATTTT.

This chain joins TRBV12-3 or TRBV12-4 and TRBJ2-1, with D possibly matching TRBD2 (6 bases). Deletions cut 3 bases from V and 5 bases from J, with 14 bases between. The CDR3 loop spans 15 amino acids. CDR3 sequence reads: CASSLGTGTNNEQFF. The DNA of the CDR3 is TGTGCCAGCAGTTTGGGGACTGGAACAAACAATGAGCAGTTCTTC.

This clonotype showed up many times. This chain joins TRBV19 and TRBJ1-1; D may be TRBD1 (5 bases). Germline V lookup: CDR1 LNHDA, CDR2 SQIVND (reference sequence). The V end lost 10 bases, the J end lost 1 base, and 10 bases lay between the germline ends. The CDR3 covers 12 residues. The CDR3 sequence: CATRDGNTEAFF. DNA of the CDR3: TGTGCCACCAGGGACGGGAACACTGAAGCTTTCTTT.

The genes are TRBV6-1 and TRBJ1-1; tentatively, D is TRBD1 (5 bases). Germline V gene data show CDR1 as MNHNS and CDR2 as SASEGT. This CDR3 has 18 amino acids. V lost 2 bases to trimming and J lost 0 bases, with 19 bases between them. The CDR3 bases are TGTGCCAGCAGTGAACCCGTCACTCTGACAGCAATGAACACTGAAGCTTTCTTT. Translated: CASSEPVTLTAMNTEAFF.

This clonotype was detected only a few times. J is TRBJ2-7 and V is TRBV5-6, with D unresolved. V gave up 3 bases and J gave up 6 bases, with 10 bases separating them. The CDR3 totals 12 residues. CDR1 SGHDT and CDR2 YYEEEE come from the germline V gene. The CDR3 DNA follows: TGTGCCAGCAGCTCTAGGACGGGCGAGCAGTACTTC. This sequence encodes CASSSRTGEQYF.

With respect to this clonotype: A single base separates this from a much larger clone, so it may be a read error. The chain has TRBV30 and TRBJ2-3, with a tentative D call TRBD1 (5 bases). Trimming stripped 2 bases from V and 9 bases from J, with 15 bases between. CDR3 size: 13 residues. The V gene's germline CDR1 is GTSNPN and CDR2 SVGIG (reference sequence). CDR3 in amino acids: CAWSPKDMGTQYF. The CDR3 DNA reads TGTGCCTGGAGTCCCAAGGACATGGGGACGCAGTATTTT.

By frequency in the sample, this clonotype is medium-sized. The chain recombines TRBV19 with TRBJ2-5, with a tentative D call TRBD1 (6 bases). CDR1 is LNHDA, CDR2 SQIVND, per germline (reference sequence). This CDR3 spans 14 amino acids. Trimming stripped 8 bases from V and 5 bases from J, with 18 bases between. The CDR3 protein is CASSKGAGVETQYF. The CDR3 DNA sequence: TGTGCCAGTTCCAAAGGGGCAGGGGTGGAGACCCAGTACTTC.

The V gene is TRBV7-2, the J gene TRBJ1-2, with D possibly matching TRBD1 (6 bases). CDR1 and CDR2 from the germline V gene are SGHTA and FQGNSA. This CDR3 is 14 amino acids long. V lost 3 bases and J lost 4, with 12 bases in between. CDR3 coding DNA: TGTGCCAGCAGCTTCGGGGGCTCGAGCTATGGCTACACCTTC. As protein: CASSFGGSSYGYTF. Full variable domain (missing parts from reference TRBV7-2 and TRBJ1-2): GAGVSQSPSNKVTEKGKDVELRCDPISGHTALYWYRQSLGQGLEFLIYFQGNSAPDKSGLPSDRFSAERTGGSVSTLTIQRTQQEDSAVYLCASSFGGSSYGYTFGSGTRLTVV.

The V and J genes are TRBV7-2 and TRBJ2-4, with 7 bases fitting TRBD1. Per the germline V gene, CDR1 is SGHTA and CDR2 is FQGNSA. Trimming at V came to 4 bases and at J to 1 base, leaving 1 base not matched to a gene. The length of the CDR3 is 14 residues. This CDR3 is CASSSQGAKNIQYF. As DNA, the CDR3 is TGTGCCAGCAGCTCACAGGGGGCCAAAAACATTCAGTACTTC.

V usage is TRBV14 and J usage is TRBJ1-1; D perhaps matches TRBD1 (6 bases). From germline, CDR1 is SGHDN and CDR2 FVKESK. Trimming removed 1 base from V and 4 bases from J, with 10 bases in between. The CDR3 is made up of 14 amino acids. The CDR3 DNA reads as TGTGCCAGCAGCCAAGGAGGGGGGAGCACTGAAGCTTTCTTT. Its translation is CASSQGGGSTEAFF.

This clonotype was seen at least ten times. This chain joins TRBV6-1 and TRBJ2-2; D unclear. The CDR3 extends over 11 amino acids. Germline V gene lookup returns CDR1 MNHNS and CDR2 SASEGT. Here the CDR3 DNA reads TGTTTAGTTAAAGACACCGGGGAGCTGTTTTTT. Amino acids: CLVKDTGELFF.